The present entry profiles one T cell receptor beta chain with its context. This clonotype was picked up many times. Its antigen has not been determined. No base quality values were provided; no much bigger clone lies one nucleotide off. For unsorted PBMC libraries, 2 million PBMCs were used after storage in RNAlater at -80 degrees C until RNA extraction. Multiple sclerosis patients were enrolled in a US clinical protocol under which disease progression was evaluated by magnetic resonance imaging. PBMCs were separated from peripheral blood using Ficoll-Hypaque density gradient centrifugation and then cryopreserved in liquid nitrogen. The data derive from a study of neurological immune-mediated disorders (dated by TCRdb to between 2019 and 2020). Regarding the research as a whole: Among the approximately 34 multiple sclerosis patients, relapsing-remitting MS accounted for around 30 and secondary progressive MS accounted for 3. The cohort was made up of 68 subjects, consisting of some 14 HAM/TSP patients, around 35 multiple sclerosis patients and 20 healthy controls. The study compared peripheral blood TCR-beta repertoires of HTLV-I-associated myelopathy (HAM/TSP) patients, multiple sclerosis patients and healthy controls using UMI-based sequencing. The 106 TCR-beta libraries included longitudinal samples, technical triplicates and paired sorted CD4+ and CD8+ T-cell subsets alongside PBMC samples. General conclusions and limits of the study: In phylogenetic analysis, the repertoires of 18 of 34 MS patients grouped into a cluster of related CDR3 sequences, which suggests a possible signature at the repertoire level. No identical CDR3 amino acid sequences were found to be shared among expanded clones across subjects, suggesting that TCR-beta repertoires were private in all groups. No clinical or MRI features were associated with the MS cluster, and the authors said that larger cohorts are needed. TCR clonal expansion was highest in HAM/TSP patients and lowest in MS patients, with MS patients falling below even healthy controls.

V is cut by 1 base and J by 8 bases, and the space between the germline ends is 12 bases. For CDR1 and CDR2, the germline V gene lists LGHNA and YNFKEQ. The CDR3 has 14 amino acids, counting the end cysteine and phenylalanine. Only the CDR3 DNA is retained, 42 bases long and in frame from the first base. cDNA was synthesized by template-switch 5'RACE using a primer carrying a 10-nucleotide random unique molecular identifier by which each TCR transcript was tagged. Every sequencing run yielded over 170 million TCR-beta sequences covering 15-18 subjects. The RNeasy kit was used to extract total RNA. TCR-beta VDJ regions were amplified with primers for the TCR constant region and the 5'RACE anchor, using the KAPA Real-time Library Amplification kit. A first PCR added sample indexes and Illumina adaptors, after which a second PCR increased the library yield. The roughly 650 bp TCR product was size-selected on a 2% E-gel SizeSelection system after Ampure bead purification. Library quality was checked on a Bioanalyzer, concentration was measured with Qubit, and libraries were quantified with the Kapa Library Quantification kit before pooling. An Illumina HiSeq 2500 sequenced the libraries paired-end 2 x 150 bp. To increase sequence diversity, roughly 24-31% phiX was spiked into each library pool. Concerning the study's data processing: Quality-filtered reads were processed with the UMI-based MiGEC pipeline, which removed over 75% of raw TCR sequences during error correction. IMGT germline references were used for aligning VDJ genes, and each clonotype was defined as a unique CDR3 amino acid sequence together with its V-J genes. Clonal expansion, Shannon diversity, and CDR3 relatedness (CalcPairwiseDistances, ClusterSamples) were evaluated with VDJtools, and phylogenetic trees were built with CLCbio workbench. Expanded clones were defined as having at least 8 unique UMIs, based on coefficient-of-variation modelling across technical triplicates. TCRdb reworked the public reads: Q25 trimming with fastp, MiXCR clone assembly, productive beta chains retained. Each CDR3 protein gets just one entry, which takes the most common genes and DNA from the rows behind it. TCRdb, rather than the study authors, made the V and J calls. For this sample the table gives about 120,000 distinct CDR3 sequences, of which 3% to 3.5% were detected only once. Over 1% of the sample goes to the ten largest clones.

Sequenced: PBMCs. The chain was built from TRBV4-2 and TRBJ2-1, with the D segment possibly TRBD1 or TRBD2, each aligning over 6 bases. The TCR sequence derives from a woman in her 30s with multiple sclerosis. CDR3 protein: CASSQALRGDEQFF. The bases are TGTGCCAGCAGCCAAGCCCTGAGGGGGGATGAGCAGTTCTTC.